This T cell receptor (beta chain) was identified during a study of cytomegalovirus exposure and HLA in healthy donors. Here immunoSEQ multiplex PCR was the method, and the copy in TCRdb shows in-frame clones only, minus some. The sample has approximately 140,000 clones, 84% seen once; the top ten hold 1.4%. Among the 90 to 150 subjects of the validation cohort, separate from the roughly 650-subject first cohort, were the donors. CDR1 LNHDA and CDR2 SQIVND come from the germline V gene (reference sequence). This CDR3 spans 15 amino acids. The J segment lost 5 bases and the V segment lost 0 bases, leaving 6 bases of the junction unmatched.

The gene calls are TRBV19 and TRBJ1-1; 7 bases fit TRBD1. The receptor was derived from a woman aged 25-40 years in good health and CMV-seronegative. The specimen sequenced was PBMCs. The CDR3 DNA reads TGTGCCAGTAGTATAGACGGCAGGGGGAGGACTGAAGCTTTCTTT. Translation: CASSIDGRGRTEAFF.